Shown below are 20 T cell receptor beta chains from a single sample sequenced in a study of T cells in Graves' hyperthyroidism and ophthalmopathy. Template material for amplifying TCR beta CDR3 regions consisted of RNA transcripts. The HTBI primer set drove a first-round RT-PCR of the TCR CDR3. TCRdb re-called the multiplex PCR reads through MiXCR, storing one row per CDR3 protein. The table has about 590,000 distinct CDR3 sequences, 14% seen once. The sequencing input was blood. These receptor sequences come from a young woman with Graves' ophthalmopathy.

This clonotype was seen just once. The chain is built from TRBV5-1 and TRBJ2-5, with 12 nucleotides matching TRBD1. The germline gives CDR1 SGHRS, CDR2 YFSETQ. This CDR3 contains 15 residues. The V segment lost 0 bases and the J segment 4 bases; nucleotides outside the gene matches: 1. The CDR3 region is CASSLGDRGLETQYF. The CDR3 coding sequence is TGCGCCAGCAGCTTGGGGGACAGGGGGCTAGAGACCCAGTACTTC.

This rearrangement joins TRBV6-1 to TRBJ2-5, with D maybe TRBD2 (6 bases). Germline CDR1 and CDR2: MNHNS and SASEGT. The CDR3 totals 14 residues. V was trimmed by 5 bases and J by 7 bases, leaving 17 bases between them. CDR3 amino acids: CASSRTSLEGTQYF. DNA of the CDR3: TGTGCCAGCAGTCGCACTAGCCTCGAGGGGACCCAGTACTTC.

This clonotype was picked up many times. The V and J genes are TRBV12-3 or TRBV12-4 and TRBJ2-1; D not certain. The V end lost 0 bases, the J end lost 8 bases, and 8 bases lay between the germline ends. This CDR3 comprises 13 residues. The CDR3 loop reads CASSLAHGDEQFF. The CDR3 DNA follows: TGTGCCAGCAGTTTAGCGCACGGAGATGAGCAGTTCTTC.

This clonotype was counted a few times. The chain recombines TRBV19 with TRBJ1-1, with D unclear. Per germline, CDR1 LNHDA and CDR2 SQIVND (reference sequence). V was trimmed by 5 bases and J by 7 bases, leaving 20 bases between them. This CDR3 is built from 15 residues. CDR3 sequence: CASSFLTGGSFEAFF. The CDR3 coding sequence is TGTGCCAGTAGTTTTCTGACCGGCGGATCCTTTGAAGCTTTCTTT.

This clonotype was picked up a small number of times. This sequence joins TRBV27 and TRBJ2-2; D is undetermined. V lost 0 bases and J 8 bases, leaving 7 bases between the germline ends. The CDR3 totals 13 residues. From germline, CDR1 is MNHEY and CDR2 SMNVEV (reference sequence). The CDR3 bases are TGTGCCAGCAGTTTATCTAGTTTGGGGGAGCTGTTTTTT. Encoded protein: CASSLSSLGELFF.

This clonotype occurred many times. The V call is TRBV7-2, the J call TRBJ2-3; TRBD2 might be the D (5 bases). Trimming took off 3 bases at V and 5 bases at J, with 12 bases between the two ends. The germline CDR1 and CDR2 sequences are SGHTA and FQGNSA. The CDR3 sequence is 14 residues long. The CDR3 DNA is TGTGCCAGCAGCTTTTGGGAGTTCAGAGATACGCAGTATTTT. It encodes CASSFWEFRDTQYF. Full variable domain (outside the CDR3, taken from reference TRBV7-2 and TRBJ2-3): GAGVSQSPSNKVTEKGKDVELRCDPISGHTALYWYRQSLGQGLEFLIYFQGNSAPDKSGLPSDRFSAERTGGSVSTLTIQRTQQEDSAVYLCASSFWEFRDTQYFGPGTRLTVL.

This clonotype was seen repeatedly, ten times or more. V usage is TRBV20-1 and J usage is TRBJ2-1, with 8 bases identical to TRBD1. Germline trimming cut 6 bases from V and 7 bases from J; bases unmatched to any gene: 11. The CDR3 sequence is 14 residues long. The V gene's germline CDR1 is DFQATT and CDR2 SNEGSKA (reference sequence). CDR3 residues: CSAKDRDLRNEQFF. The CDR3 nucleotides read TGCAGTGCCAAGGACAGGGATCTCAGGAATGAGCAGTTCTTC.

This clonotype was seen more than once but under ten times. The CDR3 DNA is TGTGCCACCAGTGATCCGGACAGGACCTTCACCGGGGAGCTGTTTTTT. It encodes CATSDPDRTFTGELFF. The rearrangement uses TRBV24-1 and TRBJ2-2; 7 bases match TRBD1. V was clipped by 3 bases and J by 4 bases; unmatched bases: 7. The CDR3 runs to 16 residues. The germline V gene encodes CDR1 KGHDR and CDR2 SFDVKD.

This clonotype was recorded many times. This chain joins TRBV12-3 or TRBV12-4 and TRBJ2-3; TRBD2 matches 7 bases. The CDR3 sequence is 13 residues long. V shed 6 bases, J shed 6 bases, and the junction held 6 bases outside the gene matches. The CDR3 region has the DNA TGTGCCAGCAGGCTAGGGGAGGGGGATACGCAGTATTTT. It translates to CASRLGEGDTQYF.

This clonotype was seen repeatedly, ten times or more. The V call is TRBV29-1, the J call TRBJ2-7; a weak D match, TRBD2 (7 bases). Germline lookup yields CDR1 SQVTM and CDR2 ANQGSEA. Trimming shortened V by 4 bases and J by 0 bases, and 10 bases separated the two germline ends. There are 13 residues in the CDR3. CDR3 protein: CSVVGGGSYEQYF. The CDR3 DNA reads TGCAGCGTTGTGGGAGGGGGCTCCTACGAGCAGTACTTC.

This clonotype was observed a few times. With a much larger clone just one base away, this may be a read error. This chain connects TRBV7-8 to TRBJ2-3, with 9 bases identical to TRBD1. The CDR3 runs 18 residues. Germline V gives CDR1 SGHVS, CDR2 FQNEAQ. CDR3: CASSLYRDRVSDTDAQYF. DNA for the CDR3: TGTGCCAGCAGCTTATACCGGGACAGGGTCTCCGACACAGATGCGCAGTATTTT. Filled out from reference TRBV7-8 and TRBJ2-3, the complete variable domain reads GAGVSQSPRYKVAKRGQDVALRCDPISGHVSLFWYQQALGQGPEFLTYFQNEAQLDKSGLPSDRFFAERPEGSVSTLKIQRTQQEDSAVYLCASSLYRDRVSDTDAQYFGPGTRLTVL.

In its sample, this clonotype was seen many times. This chain connects TRBV28 to TRBJ1-1; no reliable D call. V lost 2 bases to trimming and J lost 10 bases, with 20 bases between them. From germline, CDR1 is MDHEN and CDR2 SYDVKM. This CDR3 spans 15 amino acids. CDR3 residues: CASSLGEGLLIGAFF. CDR3 nucleotide sequence: TGTGCCAGCAGTTTAGGGGAAGGGCTTTTAATAGGAGCTTTCTTT.

Comments on this clonotype: A much larger clone sits a single nucleotide away, making a read error possible. The chain recombines TRBV28 with TRBJ1-1; D gene uncertain. CDR1 MDHEN and CDR2 SYDVKM come from the germline V gene. This CDR3 spans 13 amino acids. V gave up 6 bases and J gave up 4 bases, with 12 bases separating them. The DNA of the CDR3 is TGTGCCAGCAGCCGGGAGGGTGGCACTGAAGCTTTCTTT. Translating it yields CASSREGGTEAFF.

This clonotype was picked up many times. The chain employs TRBV27 and TRBJ2-5, with D possibly being TRBD1 (6 bases). Trimming pared 4 bases from V and 11 bases from J, leaving 14 bases between. Germline CDR1 reads MNHEY; CDR2 reads SMNVEV (reference sequence). The CDR3 has 12 residues. The CDR3 reads CASSSNRVKQYF. CDR3 DNA sequence: TGTGCCAGCAGTTCCAACAGGGTCAAACAGTACTTC.

This clonotype was seen ten or more times. The rearrangement joins TRBV5-5 to TRBJ1-1; 8 bases are a match to TRBD1. The ends lost 1 base at V and 1 base at J; junction bases unmatched: 3. The CDR3 is 15 residues long. Germline CDR1 SGHKS, CDR2 YYEKEE (reference sequence). In DNA form, the CDR3 reads TGTGCCAGCAGCTTGCCCGGGACAGGGAACACTGAAGCTTTCTTT. Its translation is CASSLPGTGNTEAFF.

A single count supports this clonotype. The chain links TRBV19 to TRBJ2-1; 10 nucleotides agree with TRBD2. This CDR3 region has 13 residues. V lost 0 bases, J lost 15 bases, and 5 bases stayed unmatched. Germline loops: CDR1 LNHDA, CDR2 SQIVND (reference sequence). The CDR3, as DNA: TGTGCCAGTAGTATAGACAGTAGCGGGAGGTTGTTCTTC. This encodes CASSIDSSGRLFF.

The table lists this clonotype with many counts. This chain joins TRBV9 and TRBJ2-7, with D maybe TRBD2 (5 bases). V lost 5 bases and J 4 bases, leaving 22 bases between the germline ends. CDR1 SGDLS and CDR2 YYNGEE come from the germline V gene. This CDR3 spans 16 amino acids. In DNA form, the CDR3 reads TGTGCCAGCAGGATCTCAAAGGGAGTCATTGTGTACGAGCAGTACTTC. Amino acids: CASRISKGVIVYEQYF.

This clonotype was seen many times. The rearrangement uses TRBV27 and TRBJ1-5; weak D call: TRBD1 (5 bases). The CDR3 spans 12 residues. Germline loops: CDR1 MNHEY, CDR2 SMNVEV (reference sequence). CDR3 in DNA: TGTGCGACCTGGCAGGGCGGTCAGCCCCAGCATTTT. Translated, it gives CATWQGGQPQHF.

The chain has TRBV5-1 and TRBJ2-7; 13 positions agree with TRBD2. The CDR3 extends over 18 amino acids. Germline V CDR1 and CDR2: SGHRS, YFSETQ. The J segment lost 0 bases and the V segment lost 4 bases, leaving 10 bases of the junction unmatched. CDR3 loop: CASSAGTSGKAFSYEQYF. CDR3 DNA: TGCGCCAGCAGCGCTGGGACTAGCGGGAAAGCCTTCTCCTACGAGCAGTACTTC. Complete variable domain (other parts from reference TRBV5-1 and TRBJ2-7): KAGVTQTPRYLIKTRGQQVTLSCSPISGHRSVSWYQQTPGQGLQFLFEYFSETQRNKGNFPGRFSGRQFSNSRSEMNVSTLELGDSALYLCASSAGTSGKAFSYEQYFGPGTRLTVT.

CDR3 nucleotides: TGTGCCAGCAGTTTTAGCGGGTTAGATCAGCCCCAGCATTTT. Residues: CASSFSGLDQPQHF. The chain links TRBV27 to TRBJ1-5; unclear D gene. With 3 bases removed from V and 5 bases from J, the gap between germline ends came to 11 bases. Per the germline V gene, CDR1 is MNHEY and CDR2 is SMNVEV (reference sequence). The CDR3 runs 14 residues.